This TCR beta chain was identified during a study of T cells after yellow fever vaccination. Notes on the study in general: Clonotypes appearing in both CD4 and CD8 compartments existed, and their share was small. Researchers cautioned that FACS-sorted repertoires could harbor abundant clonotypes contaminating from the bulk population.

5'RACE template switching added a universal primer site and UMIs to TCR cDNA. TCRdb used MiXCR to reprocess the 5' RACE reads, holding one entry per CDR3 protein. Here the sample spans 500,000 to 650,000 distinct CDR3 sequences, about 17% being singletons. The CDR3 runs 15 residues. In germline, CDR1 is SGHTA, CDR2 FQGNSA. Trimming removed 4 bases from V and 3 bases from J, with 13 bases in between. As concerns this clonotype: What it binds is not known.

Sequencing used PBMCs, obtained less than 6 days after the first yellow fever vaccination. This receptor was taken from a young man who received the YFV17D yellow fever vaccine. The V and J genes are TRBV7-2 and TRBJ1-5; the D gene is possibly TRBD1 (5 bases). CDR3 region: CASSSLRGVNQPQHF. As DNA, the CDR3 is TGTGCCAGCAGCTCTCTTCGAGGGGTCAATCAGCCCCAGCATTTT.